This TCR beta chain was retrieved from a study of glioma-infiltrating T cells after dendritic cell vaccination. Overall study context: Between the early 2000s and the early 2010s, patients got autologous tumor lysate-pulsed dendritic cell vaccines.

Noted time point: after dendritic cell vaccination, including at tumor progression/relapse. Before vaccination, two weeks after the third vaccination, and at progression, PBMC were collected. Trimming removed 3 bases from V and 7 bases from J; junction bases left unmatched: 8. The germline gives CDR1 SGDLS, CDR2 YYNGEE. The CDR3 runs 14 residues. This clone was seen a single time. Assay: immunoSEQ multiplex PCR; the TCRdb copy retains only in-frame clones and omits some. The sample lists 91,000 or so clones; approximately 80% were seen once. The sample here was blood, taken after dendritic cell vaccination. The chain uses TRBV9 and TRBJ1-2, with TRBD1 matching over 8 bases. The source is a human donor with glioblastoma. The CDR3 sequence: CASSGTGIVSGYTF. As DNA, the CDR3 is TGTGCCAGCAGCGGGACAGGGATTGTGAGTGGCTACACCTTC. The full variable domain, with the rest looked up from reference TRBV9 and TRBJ1-2, is DSGVTQTPKHLITATGQRVTLRCSPRSGDLSVYWYQQSLDQGLQFLIQYYNGEERAKGNILERFSAQQFPDLHSELNLSSLELGDSALYFCASSGTGIVSGYTFGSGTRLTVV.